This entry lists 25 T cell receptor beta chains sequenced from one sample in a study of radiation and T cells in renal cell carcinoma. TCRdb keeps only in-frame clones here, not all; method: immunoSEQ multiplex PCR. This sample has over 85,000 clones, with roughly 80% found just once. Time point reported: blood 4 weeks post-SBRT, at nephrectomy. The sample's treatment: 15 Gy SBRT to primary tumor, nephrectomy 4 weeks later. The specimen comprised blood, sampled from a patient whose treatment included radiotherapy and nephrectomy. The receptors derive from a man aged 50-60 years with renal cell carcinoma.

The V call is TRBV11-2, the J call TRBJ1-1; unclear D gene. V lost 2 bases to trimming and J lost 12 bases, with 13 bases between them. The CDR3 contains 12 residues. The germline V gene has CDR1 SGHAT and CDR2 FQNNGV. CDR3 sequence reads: CASSLLGRPPFF. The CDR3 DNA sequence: TGTGCCAGCAGCTTACTCGGACGCCCGCCTTTCTTT.

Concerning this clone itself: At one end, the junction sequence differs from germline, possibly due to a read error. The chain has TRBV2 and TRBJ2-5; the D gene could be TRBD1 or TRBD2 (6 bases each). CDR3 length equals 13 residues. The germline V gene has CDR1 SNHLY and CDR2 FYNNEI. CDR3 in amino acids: CASSRRGQETQYF. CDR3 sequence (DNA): TGTGCCAGCAGTCGGAGGGGACAAGAGACCCAATACTTC.

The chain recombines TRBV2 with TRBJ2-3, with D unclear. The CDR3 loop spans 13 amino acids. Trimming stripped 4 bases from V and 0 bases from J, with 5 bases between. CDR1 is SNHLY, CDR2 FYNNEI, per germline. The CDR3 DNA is TGTGCCAGCAGTGGGGAAAGCACAGATACGCAGTATTTT. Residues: CASSGESTDTQYF.

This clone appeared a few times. This chain's CDR3 is CASSLHFDTQYF. The CDR3, as DNA: TGTGCCAGCAGCCTCCACTTCGATACGCAGTATTTT. The chain has TRBV13 and TRBJ2-3; D is unclear. Germline V gives CDR1 PRHDT, CDR2 FYEKMQ (reference sequence). V was clipped by 5 bases and J by 6 bases, with 9 bases between them. The CDR3 is 12 residues long.

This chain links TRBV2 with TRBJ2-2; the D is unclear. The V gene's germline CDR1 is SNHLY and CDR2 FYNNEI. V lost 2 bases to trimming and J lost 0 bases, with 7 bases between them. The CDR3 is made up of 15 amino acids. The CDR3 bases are TGTGCCAGCAGTGAAATAGGGTCGAACACCGGGGAGCTGTTTTTT. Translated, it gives CASSEIGSNTGELFF.

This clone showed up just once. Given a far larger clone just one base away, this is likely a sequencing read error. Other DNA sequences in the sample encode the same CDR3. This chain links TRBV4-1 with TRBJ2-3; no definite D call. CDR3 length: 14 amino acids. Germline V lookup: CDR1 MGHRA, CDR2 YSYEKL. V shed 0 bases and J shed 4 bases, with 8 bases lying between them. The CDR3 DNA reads TGCGCCAGCAGCCAAGAAAGGTGGTCAGATACGCAGTATTTT. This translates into CASSQERWSDTQYF.

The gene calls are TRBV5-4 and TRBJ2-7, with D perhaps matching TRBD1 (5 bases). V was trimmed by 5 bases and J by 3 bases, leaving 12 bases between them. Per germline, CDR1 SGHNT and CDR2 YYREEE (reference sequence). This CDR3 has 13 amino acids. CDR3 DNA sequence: TGTGCCAGCAGATGGCAGGGTAGCTACGAGCAGTACTTC. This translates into CASRWQGSYEQYF. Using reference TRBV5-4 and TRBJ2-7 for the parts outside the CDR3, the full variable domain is ETGVTQSPTHLIKTRGQQVTLRCSSQSGHNTVSWYQQALGQGPQFIFQYYREEENGRGNFPPRFSGLQFPNYSSELNVNALELDDSALYLCASRWQGSYEQYFGPGTRLTVT.

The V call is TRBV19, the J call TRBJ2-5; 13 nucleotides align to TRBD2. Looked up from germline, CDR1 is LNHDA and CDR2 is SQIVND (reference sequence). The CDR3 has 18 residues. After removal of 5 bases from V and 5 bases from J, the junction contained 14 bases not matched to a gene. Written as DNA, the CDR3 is TGTGCCAGTAGTCTTTCGTTACTAGCGGGAGGGCCCGGGGAGACCCAGTACTTC. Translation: CASSLSLLAGGPGETQYF.

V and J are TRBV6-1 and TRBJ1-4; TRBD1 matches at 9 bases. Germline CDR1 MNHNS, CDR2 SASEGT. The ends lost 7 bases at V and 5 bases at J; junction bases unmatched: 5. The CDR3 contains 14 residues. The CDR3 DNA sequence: TGTGCCAGCACTGACAGGGGGTACAATGAAAAACTGTTTTTT. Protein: CASTDRGYNEKLFF.

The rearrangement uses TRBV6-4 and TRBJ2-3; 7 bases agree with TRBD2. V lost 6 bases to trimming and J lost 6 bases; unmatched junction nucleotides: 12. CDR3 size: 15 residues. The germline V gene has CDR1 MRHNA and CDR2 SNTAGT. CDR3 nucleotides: TGTGCCAGCAGAGAAGAAGCGGGGAGTGGGGATACGCAGTATTTT. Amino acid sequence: CASREEAGSGDTQYF.

The CDR3 here is CASSLSPDRGYEQYF. The CDR3 DNA is TGTGCCAGCAGTTTATCTCCGGACAGGGGCTACGAGCAGTACTTC. The chain has TRBV27 and TRBJ2-7; 9 bases fit TRBD1. V lost 0 bases and J lost 3; bases outside the gene matches: 3. Per germline, CDR1 MNHEY and CDR2 SMNVEV (reference sequence). CDR3 length equals 15 residues.

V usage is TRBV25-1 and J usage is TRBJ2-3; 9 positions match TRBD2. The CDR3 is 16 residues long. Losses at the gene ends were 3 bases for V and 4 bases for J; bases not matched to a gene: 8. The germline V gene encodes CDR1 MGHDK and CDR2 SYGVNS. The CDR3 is CASSEPLAGTADTQYF. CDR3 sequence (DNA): TGTGCCAGCAGTGAGCCCCTAGCGGGAACCGCAGATACGCAGTATTTT.

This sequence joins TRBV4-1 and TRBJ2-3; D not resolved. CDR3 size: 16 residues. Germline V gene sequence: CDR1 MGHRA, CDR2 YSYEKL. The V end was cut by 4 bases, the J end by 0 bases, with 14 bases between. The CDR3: CASSRGSGTSTDTQYF. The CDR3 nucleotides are TGCGCCAGCAGCCGGGGATCAGGAACTAGCACAGATACGCAGTATTTT.

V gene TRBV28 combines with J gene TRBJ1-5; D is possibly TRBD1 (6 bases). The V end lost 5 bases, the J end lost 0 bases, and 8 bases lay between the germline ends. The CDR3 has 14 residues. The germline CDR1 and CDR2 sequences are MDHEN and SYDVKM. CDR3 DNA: TGTGCCAGCAGTCCGGACAGTAGCAATCAGCCCCAGCATTTT. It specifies CASSPDSSNQPQHF. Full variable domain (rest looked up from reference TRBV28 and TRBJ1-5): DVKVTQSSRYLVKRTGEKVFLECVQDMDHENMFWYRQDPGLGLRLIYFSYDVKMKEKGDIPEGYSVSREKKERFSLILESASTNQTSMYLCASSPDSSNQPQHFGDGTRLSIL.

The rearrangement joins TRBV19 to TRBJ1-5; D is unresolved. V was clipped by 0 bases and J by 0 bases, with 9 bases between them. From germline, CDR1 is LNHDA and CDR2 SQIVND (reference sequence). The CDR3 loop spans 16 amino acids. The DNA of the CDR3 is TGTGCCAGTAGTATAGATCGTGTATATAGCAATCAGCCCCAGCATTTT. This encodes CASSIDRVYSNQPQHF.

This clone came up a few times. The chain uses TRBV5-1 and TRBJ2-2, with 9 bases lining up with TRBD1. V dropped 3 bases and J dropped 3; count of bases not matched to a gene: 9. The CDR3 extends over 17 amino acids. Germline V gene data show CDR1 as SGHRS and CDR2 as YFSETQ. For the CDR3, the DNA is TGCGCCAGCAGCTCCGCACAGGGGGCGCTAGACACCGGGGAGCTGTTTTTT. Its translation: CASSSAQGALDTGELFF.

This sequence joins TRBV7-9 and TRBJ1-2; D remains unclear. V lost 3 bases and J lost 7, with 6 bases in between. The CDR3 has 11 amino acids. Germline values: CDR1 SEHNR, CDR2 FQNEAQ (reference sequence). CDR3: CASSFSRGYTF. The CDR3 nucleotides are TGTGCCAGCAGCTTCAGTCGTGGCTACACCTTC.

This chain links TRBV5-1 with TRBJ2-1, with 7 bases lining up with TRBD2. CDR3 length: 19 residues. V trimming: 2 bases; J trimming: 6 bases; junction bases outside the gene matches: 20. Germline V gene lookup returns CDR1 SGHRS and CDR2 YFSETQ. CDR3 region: CASSFLFGLGPSSPNEQFF. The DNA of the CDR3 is TGCGCCAGCAGCTTCCTTTTCGGACTAGGACCGAGTAGTCCCAATGAGCAGTTCTTC.

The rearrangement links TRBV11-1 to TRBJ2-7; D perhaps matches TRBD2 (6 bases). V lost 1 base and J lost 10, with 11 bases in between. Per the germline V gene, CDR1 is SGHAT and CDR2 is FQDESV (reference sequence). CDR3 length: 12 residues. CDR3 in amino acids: CASSLVGGPQYF. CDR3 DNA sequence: TGTGCCAGCAGCTTAGTGGGAGGCCCTCAGTACTTC.

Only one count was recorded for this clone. The CDR3 coding sequence is TGTGCCAGCAGTCTAGGACAGGGGGCGCGTGAGCAGTACTTC. Protein product: CASSLGQGAREQYF. The chain links TRBV6-6 to TRBJ2-7; TRBD1 matches at 11 bases. This CDR3 is built from 14 residues. The germline V gene has CDR1 MNHNY and CDR2 SVGAGI (reference sequence). The junction had 7 bases not matched to a gene; V was cut back by 5 bases and J by 7 bases.

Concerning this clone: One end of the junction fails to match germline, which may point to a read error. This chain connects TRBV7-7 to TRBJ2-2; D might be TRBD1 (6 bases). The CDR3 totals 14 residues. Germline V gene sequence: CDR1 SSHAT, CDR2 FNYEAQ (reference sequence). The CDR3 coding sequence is TGTGCTAGCAGCTTAGAAGGGGGAACCGGGGAGCTGTTTTTT. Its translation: CASSLEGGTGELFF.

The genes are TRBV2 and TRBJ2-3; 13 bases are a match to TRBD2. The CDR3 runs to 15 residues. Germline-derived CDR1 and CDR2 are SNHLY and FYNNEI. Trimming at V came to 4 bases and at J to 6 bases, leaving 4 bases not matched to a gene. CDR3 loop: CASSGLAGGGDTQYF. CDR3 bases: TGTGCCAGCAGTGGACTAGCGGGGGGCGGGGATACGCAGTATTTT.

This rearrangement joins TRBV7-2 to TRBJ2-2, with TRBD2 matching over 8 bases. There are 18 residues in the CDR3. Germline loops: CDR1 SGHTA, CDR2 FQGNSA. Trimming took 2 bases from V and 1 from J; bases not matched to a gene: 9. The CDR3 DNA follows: TGTGCCAGCAGCTTAAGCGACGGGAGGGCCTGGAACACCGGGGAGCTGTTTTTT. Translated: CASSLSDGRAWNTGELFF.

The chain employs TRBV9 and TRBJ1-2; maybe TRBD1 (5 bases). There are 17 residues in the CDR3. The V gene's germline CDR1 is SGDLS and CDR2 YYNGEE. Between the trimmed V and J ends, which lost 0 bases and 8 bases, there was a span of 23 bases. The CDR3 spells CASSVGSMVREVGGYTF. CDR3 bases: TGTGCCAGCAGCGTAGGCTCGATGGTCAGGGAGGTGGGCGGCTACACCTTC.

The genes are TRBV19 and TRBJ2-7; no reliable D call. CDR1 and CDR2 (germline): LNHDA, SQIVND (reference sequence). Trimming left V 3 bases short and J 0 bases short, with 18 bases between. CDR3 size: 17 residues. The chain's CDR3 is CASSISLVSYRSYEQYF. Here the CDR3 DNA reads TGTGCCAGTAGTATTTCGCTGGTCAGCTATCGCTCCTACGAGCAGTACTTC.